This T cell receptor (beta chain) appears in the sequencing data of a study of metastatic and nonmetastatic thyroid tumors. Whole-study context: The study looked at repertoires side by side in blood and in tumor or nodule tissue from malignant and benign thyroid patients.

Original methodology: For papillary thyroid cancer, a distant-metastasis classifier was constructed from CDR3 differences observed across clinicopathological groups. TCRdb reassembled clones from the PCR reads with MiXCR. The V and J calls and clone size come from TCRdb's table, not from the authors' own analysis. The sample holds about 40,000 clones, less than 20% seen once. The CDR3 runs 18 residues. Germline V CDR1 and CDR2: DFQATT, SNEGSKA (reference sequence). Every patient was untreated before thyroid surgery. Remarks on this clone: Antigen unknown. An end of the junction differs from the germline gene, which may be a read error.

Study-wide findings and caveats: Malignant thyroid tumors reportedly had TCR beta diversity that was significantly higher than in benign nodules, in blood and tumor.

The chain carries TRBV20-1 and TRBJ2-7; 9 bases map to TRBD1. The sequenced sample consisted of tumor tissue. This TCR derives from a female donor with papillary thyroid cancer or a benign thyroid nodule (not recorded which). Some clones in this sample may be carry-over from other donors' samples. CDR3 in DNA: TGCAGTGCTAGTTCTATTGGGACAGGGATGACTTATTCCTGCGAGCAGTACTTC. Its translation: CSASSIGTGMTYSCEQYF.